Listed here are 26 T cell receptor beta chains from one sample, sequenced in a study of siplizumab effects on memory and regulatory T cells. Sequencing was performed with immunoSEQ multiplex PCR; in TCRdb, only in-frame clones are kept and a portion is missing. This sample has 98,000 or so clones, with 85% to 95% found just once. The sequenced sample consisted of Tregs sorted from blood. Receptor source: a human donor in good health.

The chain uses TRBV12-5 and TRBJ2-1; TRBD2 agrees at 13 bases. CDR1 and CDR2 (germline): LGHNT, FRNRAP. This CDR3 spans 20 amino acids. The V segment lost 0 bases and the J segment 6 bases; nucleotides outside the gene matches: 14. The CDR3 protein is CASGLVLTGWTSGSFNEQFF. The CDR3 DNA follows: TGTGCTAGTGGTTTGGTACTGACAGGCTGGACTAGCGGGAGTTTCAATGAGCAGTTCTTC.

The chain joins TRBV7-8 to TRBJ2-5; D may correspond to TRBD1 or TRBD2 (5 bases each). CDR3 length: 15 residues. Germline V gene data show CDR1 as SGHVS and CDR2 as FQNEAQ. The germline V and J ends were trimmed by 5 bases and 5 bases, with 18 bases remaining between them. This CDR3 reads CASSRSGAGTETQYF. The CDR3 coding sequence is TGTGCCAGCAGCCGTTCCGGGGCAGGGACGGAGACCCAGTACTTC.

This chain links TRBV5-1 with TRBJ2-7; D may be TRBD2 (5 bases). V lost 0 bases and J lost 1, with 8 bases in between. This CDR3 contains 14 residues. Germline CDR1 is SGHRS and CDR2 is YFSETQ. The CDR3 DNA reads TGCGCCAGCAGCTTGGCCGGCGGGTCCTACGAGCAGTACTTC. Translating gives CASSLAGGSYEQYF.

The V call is TRBV10-1, the J call TRBJ1-6; D is unclear. Germline CDR1 is WNHNN and CDR2 is SYGVQD (reference sequence). The CDR3 runs 13 residues. V shed 6 bases and J shed 6 bases, with 9 bases lying between them. CDR3 sequence: CASSDTFNSPLHF. For the CDR3, the DNA is TGCGCCAGCAGCGACACCTTTAATTCACCCCTCCACTTT.

The chain recombines TRBV5-1 with TRBJ2-1; D may be TRBD2 (6 bases). This CDR3 is 14 amino acids long. Germline CDR1 reads SGHRS; CDR2 reads YFSETQ. Trimming took 3 bases from V and 2 from J, leaving 9 bases between them. CDR3: CASSWGEPYNEQFF. Written as DNA, the CDR3 is TGCGCCAGCAGCTGGGGGGAACCCTACAATGAGCAGTTCTTC.

The chain recombines TRBV4-1 with TRBJ1-4; D call uncertain. Trimming removed 4 bases from V and 4 bases from J, with 10 bases in between. Germline assignment: CDR1 MGHRA and CDR2 YSYEKL. The CDR3 is 14 amino acids. The CDR3 protein is CASSPGLHNEKLFF. CDR3 coding DNA: TGCGCCAGCAGCCCGGGCCTACATAATGAAAAACTGTTTTTT.

The chain recombines TRBV9 with TRBJ1-1; D gene ambiguous. Trimming took 0 bases from V and 0 from J, leaving 9 bases between them. This CDR3 contains 15 residues. Germline assignment: CDR1 SGDLS and CDR2 YYNGEE. CDR3 coding DNA: TGTGCCAGCAGCGTAGGTCCGGCTGTGAACACTGAAGCTTTCTTT. Residues: CASSVGPAVNTEAFF.

The chain combines TRBV7-6 with TRBJ1-4, with D uncertain. The germline CDR1 and CDR2 sequences are SGHVS and FNYEAQ. V was trimmed by 3 bases and J by 6 bases, leaving 11 bases between them. The CDR3 totals 14 residues. The CDR3 spells CASSLGRADEKLFF. The DNA of the CDR3 is TGTGCCAGCAGCTTGGGCCGGGCCGATGAAAAACTGTTTTTT. Full variable domain (remainder filled in from reference TRBV7-6 and TRBJ1-4): GAGVSQSPRYKVTKRGQDVALRCDPISGHVSLYWYRQALGQGPEFLTYFNYEAQQDKSGLPNDRFSAERPEGSISTLTIQRTEQRDSAMYRCASSLGRADEKLFFGSGTQLSVL.

This chain connects TRBV6-4 to TRBJ1-1; no clear D. CDR1 is MRHNA and CDR2 is SNTAGT in the germline V gene. The CDR3 runs to 12 residues. Trimming left V 0 bases short and J 7 bases short, with 6 bases between. CDR3 nucleotides: TGTGCCAGCAGTGACTCTCGGTTTGAAGCTTTCTTT. It yields the protein CASSDSRFEAFF.

The CDR3 region has the DNA TGCGCCAGCAGCTTGCGGGACTCCACAGATACGCAGTATTTT. This encodes CASSLRDSTDTQYF. The rearrangement links TRBV5-1 to TRBJ2-3; D might be TRBD2 (6 bases). Per germline, CDR1 SGHRS and CDR2 YFSETQ. With 1 base removed from V and 2 bases from J, the gap between germline ends came to 8 bases. This CDR3 region has 14 residues.

The chain couples TRBV10-3 to TRBJ1-1; D is possibly TRBD1 (5 bases). CDR3 length: 13 amino acids. V was pared by 7 bases and J by 1 base, with 10 bases between. Germline CDR1 and CDR2: ENHRY and SYGVKD. Here the CDR3 reads CAITLQANTEAFF. CDR3 nucleotides: TGTGCCATCACCTTACAGGCGAACACTGAAGCTTTCTTT.

The chain uses TRBV5-1 and TRBJ1-1, with a tentative D call TRBD1 (5 bases). V was clipped by 4 bases and J by 0 bases, with 10 bases between them. Germline V gene data show CDR1 as SGHRS and CDR2 as YFSETQ. This CDR3 is 14 amino acids long. CDR3 loop: CASSRDGLNTEAFF. CDR3 DNA: TGCGCCAGCAGCCGGGACGGATTGAACACTGAAGCTTTCTTT.

As for this clone: A read error may account for a junction end that differs from germline. The chain combines TRBV5-1 with TRBJ1-2, with D possibly matching TRBD1 (6 bases). The germline gives CDR1 SGHRS, CDR2 YFSETQ. This CDR3 contains 16 residues. CDR3 DNA: TGCGCCAGCAGCTTGGGAACAACAGGGTCTCTGTATGGGTACACCTTC. It specifies CASSLGTTGSLYGYTF.

The J gene is TRBJ1-3, the V gene TRBV30; 9 bases line up with TRBD1. Germline trimming cut 5 bases from V and 7 bases from J; bases unmatched to any gene: 6. In germline, CDR1 is GTSNPN, CDR2 SVGIG (reference sequence). The CDR3 has 13 residues. CDR3 loop: CAWGQGYSNTIYF. DNA for the CDR3: TGTGCCTGGGGACAGGGGTATAGCAACACCATATATTTT. The whole variable domain, filled in from reference TRBV30 and TRBJ1-3, reads SQTIHQWPATLVQPVGSPLSLECTVEGTSNPNLYWYRQAAGRGLQLLFYSVGIGQISSEVPQNLSASRPQDRQFILSSKKLLLSDSGFYLCAWGQGYSNTIYFGEGSWLTVV.

The chain links TRBV7-2 to TRBJ1-5, with a weak D call TRBD1 (6 bases). The length of the CDR3 is 15 residues. With 5 bases removed from V and 0 bases from J, the gap between germline ends came to 11 bases. CDR1 and CDR2 from the germline V gene are SGHTA and FQGNSA. The CDR3: CASSPGQNSNQPQHF. CDR3 DNA: TGTGCCAGCAGCCCCGGACAGAATAGCAATCAGCCCCAGCATTTT. Together with reference TRBV7-2 and TRBJ1-5, the CDR3 gives the full variable domain: GAGVSQSPSNKVTEKGKDVELRCDPISGHTALYWYRQSLGQGLEFLIYFQGNSAPDKSGLPSDRFSAERTGGSVSTLTIQRTQQEDSAVYLCASSPGQNSNQPQHFGDGTRLSIL.

The chain combines TRBV18 with TRBJ1-2, with D perhaps matching TRBD1 (5 bases). The CDR3 covers 13 residues. The V gene lost 3 bases and the J gene lost 5 bases, with 10 bases spanning the gap. Looked up from germline, CDR1 is KGHSH and CDR2 is LQKENI. The CDR3, as DNA: TGTGCCAGCTCACCTTCACAGGAGTATGGCTACACCTTC. This encodes CASSPSQEYGYTF.

The chain combines TRBV25-1 with TRBJ2-7; possible D gene TRBD1, 6 bases. This CDR3 is 15 amino acids long. V lost 1 base and J lost 5, with 15 bases in between. CDR1 is MGHDK, CDR2 SYGVNS, per germline. CDR3 nucleotide sequence: TGTGCCAGCAGTGAATCGGGCAGGGGAGTAAACGAGCAGTACTTC. Translating it yields CASSESGRGVNEQYF.

The V and J genes are TRBV5-5 and TRBJ1-2; D perhaps matches TRBD1 (5 bases). V was cut by 4 bases and J by 5 bases, with 15 bases left in between. Germline V gene data show CDR1 as SGHKS and CDR2 as YYEKEE (reference sequence). The length of the CDR3 is 14 residues. The CDR3 loop is CASSPGTASYGYTF. The DNA for the CDR3 is TGTGCCAGCAGCCCCGGGACGGCTTCTTATGGCTACACCTTC.

V and J are TRBV29-1 and TRBJ2-3; the D gene is possibly TRBD2 (6 bases). V lost 6 bases and J 10 bases, leaving 17 bases between the germline ends. There are 12 residues in the CDR3. CDR1 is SQVTM and CDR2 is ANQGSEA in the germline V gene. CDR3 residues: CSVDSPGLPQYF. The CDR3 DNA sequence: TGCAGCGTGGATTCCCCGGGACTGCCGCAGTATTTT.

The chain uses TRBV23-1 and TRBJ2-7; D may be TRBD1 (5 bases). TRBV23-1 is an ORF; its function is uncertain. The ends were cut back, 4 bases at V and 3 bases at J, with 16 bases in the middle. CDR3 length: 15 amino acids. The CDR3 DNA sequence: TGCGCCAGCAGTCCTGGCCTGACAGTATTCTACGAGCAGTACTTC. Translation gives CASSPGLTVFYEQYF.

The V and J genes are TRBV5-1 and TRBJ1-1; D is unresolved. Germline lookup yields CDR1 SGHRS and CDR2 YFSETQ. Trimming left V 0 bases short and J 4 bases short, with 13 bases between. This CDR3 comprises 15 residues. The CDR3 DNA follows: TGCGCCAGCAGCTTGGAAGTAGGCCGCCCCACTGAAGCTTTCTTT. Its translation is CASSLEVGRPTEAFF.

This chain connects TRBV9 to TRBJ2-3, with D perhaps TRBD2 (6 bases). Per the germline V gene, CDR1 is SGDLS and CDR2 is YYNGEE. The germline V and J ends were trimmed by 1 base and 6 bases, with 12 bases remaining between them. The CDR3 loop spans 14 amino acids. CDR3 loop: CASSVSGRDDTQYF. The CDR3, as DNA: TGTGCCAGCAGCGTATCCGGGAGAGACGATACGCAGTATTTT.

This clone has only one observation. The rearrangement links TRBV9 to TRBJ2-3; the D is unclear. Germline CDR1 SGDLS, CDR2 YYNGEE. V lost 0 bases to trimming and J lost 4 bases, with 9 bases between them. The CDR3 has 14 residues. The CDR3 region is CASSVGHSPDTQYF. CDR3 sequence (DNA): TGTGCCAGCAGCGTAGGGCATTCCCCAGATACGCAGTATTTT.

This sequence joins TRBV5-1 and TRBJ2-3; D is ambiguous. The CDR3 consists of 14 residues. Germline lookup yields CDR1 SGHRS and CDR2 YFSETQ. V lost 0 bases and J lost 4, with 9 bases in between. In DNA form, the CDR3 reads TGCGCCAGCAGCTTGGAATGGTACGCAGATACGCAGTATTTT. This gives the protein CASSLEWYADTQYF.

The chain couples TRBV29-1 to TRBJ1-1, with 8 positions matching TRBD1. In germline, CDR1 is SQVTM, CDR2 ANQGSEA. J lost 0 bases, V lost 7 bases, and 4 bases had no gene match. The CDR3 extends over 13 amino acids. Here the CDR3 DNA reads TGCAGCGGCGACAGGGGTATGAACACTGAAGCTTTCTTT. Protein: CSGDRGMNTEAFF.

This clone was observed a single time. The V call is TRBV7-9, the J call TRBJ2-5; TRBD2 is a possible D gene (5 bases). CDR3 length equals 14 residues. CDR1 is SEHNR and CDR2 is FQNEAQ in the germline V gene (reference sequence). The ends were cut back, 3 bases at V and 5 bases at J, with 13 bases in the middle. The CDR3 region has the DNA TGTGCCAGCAGCTTCCTCAACCCGGGGGAGACCCAGTACTTC. As protein: CASSFLNPGETQYF.